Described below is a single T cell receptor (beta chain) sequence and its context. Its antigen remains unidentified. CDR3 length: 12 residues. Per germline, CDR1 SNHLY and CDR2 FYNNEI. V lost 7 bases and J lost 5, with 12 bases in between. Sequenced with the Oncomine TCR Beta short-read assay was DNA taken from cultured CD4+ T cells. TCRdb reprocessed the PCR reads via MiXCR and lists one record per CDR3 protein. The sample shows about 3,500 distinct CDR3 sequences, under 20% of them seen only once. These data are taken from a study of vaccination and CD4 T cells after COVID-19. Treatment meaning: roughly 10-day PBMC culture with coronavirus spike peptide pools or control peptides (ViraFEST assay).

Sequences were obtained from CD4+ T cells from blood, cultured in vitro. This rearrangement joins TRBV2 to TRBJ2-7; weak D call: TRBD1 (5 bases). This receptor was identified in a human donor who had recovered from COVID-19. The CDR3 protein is CASKQGYHEQYF. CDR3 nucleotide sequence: TGTGCCAGCAAGCAGGGATACCACGAGCAGTACTTC.